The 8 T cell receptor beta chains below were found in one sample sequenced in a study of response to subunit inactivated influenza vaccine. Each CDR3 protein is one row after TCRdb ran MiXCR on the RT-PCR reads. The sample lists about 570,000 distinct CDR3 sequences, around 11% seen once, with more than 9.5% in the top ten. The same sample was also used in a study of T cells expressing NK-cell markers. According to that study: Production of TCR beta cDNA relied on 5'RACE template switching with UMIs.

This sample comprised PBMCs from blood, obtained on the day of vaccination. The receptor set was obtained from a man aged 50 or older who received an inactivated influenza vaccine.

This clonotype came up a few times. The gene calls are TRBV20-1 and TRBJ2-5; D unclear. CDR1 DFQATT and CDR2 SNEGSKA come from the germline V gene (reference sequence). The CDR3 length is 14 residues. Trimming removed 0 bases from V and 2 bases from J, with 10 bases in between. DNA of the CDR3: TGCAGTGCTAGAGAGAAGAGTAGACAAGAGACCCAGTACTTC. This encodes CSAREKSRQETQYF.

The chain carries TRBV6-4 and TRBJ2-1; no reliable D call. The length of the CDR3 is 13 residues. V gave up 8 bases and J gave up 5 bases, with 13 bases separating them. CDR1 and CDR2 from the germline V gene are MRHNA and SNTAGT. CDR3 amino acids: CASAIARNNEQFF. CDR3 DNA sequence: TGTGCCAGCGCGATAGCTAGGAACAATGAGCAGTTCTTC.

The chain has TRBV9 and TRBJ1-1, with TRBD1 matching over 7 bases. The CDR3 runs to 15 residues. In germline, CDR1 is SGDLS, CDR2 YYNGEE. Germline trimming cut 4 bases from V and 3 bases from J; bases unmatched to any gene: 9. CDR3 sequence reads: CASSPDRVQHTEAFF. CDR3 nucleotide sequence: TGTGCCAGCAGCCCCGACAGGGTTCAGCACACTGAAGCTTTCTTT.

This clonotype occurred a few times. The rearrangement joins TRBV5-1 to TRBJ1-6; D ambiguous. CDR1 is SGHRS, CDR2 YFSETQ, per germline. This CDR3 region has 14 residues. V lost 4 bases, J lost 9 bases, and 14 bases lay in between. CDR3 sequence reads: CASSTGPSGSPLHF. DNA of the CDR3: TGCGCCAGCAGCACCGGGCCTTCAGGTTCACCCCTCCACTTT.

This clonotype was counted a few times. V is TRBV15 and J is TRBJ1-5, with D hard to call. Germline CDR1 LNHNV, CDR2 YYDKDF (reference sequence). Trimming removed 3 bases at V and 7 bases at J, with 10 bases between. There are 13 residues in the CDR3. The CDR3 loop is CATSSGQRQPQHF. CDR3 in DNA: TGTGCCACCAGCAGCGGCCAGCGGCAGCCCCAGCATTTT.

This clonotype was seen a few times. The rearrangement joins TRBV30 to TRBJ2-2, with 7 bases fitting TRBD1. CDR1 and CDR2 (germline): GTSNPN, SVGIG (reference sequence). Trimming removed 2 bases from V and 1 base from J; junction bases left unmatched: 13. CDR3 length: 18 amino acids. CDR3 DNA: TGTGCCTGGAGTCCCTTTGGGGTGAGGGGGCGGAACACCGGGGAGCTGTTTTTT. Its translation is CAWSPFGVRGRNTGELFF.

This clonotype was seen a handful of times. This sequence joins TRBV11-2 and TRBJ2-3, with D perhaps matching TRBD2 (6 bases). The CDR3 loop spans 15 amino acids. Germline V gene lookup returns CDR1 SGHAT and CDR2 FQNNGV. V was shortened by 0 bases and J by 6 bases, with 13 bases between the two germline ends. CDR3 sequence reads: CASSLEAGRLDTQYF. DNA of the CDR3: TGTGCCAGCAGCTTAGAGGCGGGAAGATTGGATACGCAGTATTTT.

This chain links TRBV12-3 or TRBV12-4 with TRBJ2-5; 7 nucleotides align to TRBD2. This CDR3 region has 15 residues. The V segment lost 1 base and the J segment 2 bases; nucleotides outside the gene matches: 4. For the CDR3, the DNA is TGTGCCAGCAGTTTAGTGCTAGCGGATCAAGAGACCCAGTACTTC. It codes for CASSLVLADQETQYF.